This TCR beta chain was documented in a study of T cell repertoires in cytomegalovirus infection. About the research overall: CMV infection plus the matching HLA type was flagged by public TCR beta signatures.

Trimming removed 2 bases from V and 6 bases from J, with 19 bases in between. The CDR3 is made up of 17 amino acids. TCRdb recomputed calls from the reads with MiXCR, one row per CDR3 protein. In the table there are hundreds of thousands of distinct CDR3 sequences, under 40% of which are singletons. This clonotype has a handful of counts. Its antigen is undetermined. Study observations and caveats: Cumulative frequency of public TCR beta families picked out carriers of CMV plus the relevant HLA. Dominating the ex vivo response were TCR beta clonotypes that were CMV-specific and HLA-C-restricted.

The sequencing sample was made of PBMCs. This chain uses TRBV12-3 or TRBV12-4 with TRBJ2-2; D is undetermined. This receptor was identified in a human donor in good health (CMV status not recorded). Some clones in this sample may be carry-over from other donors' samples. This CDR3 reads CASSLSARWDRPGELFF. The CDR3 nucleotides are TGTGCCAGCAGTTTATCGGCTCGCTGGGATCGGCCCGGGGAGCTGTTTTTT.